Listed below are T cell receptor beta chains from one sample, sequenced in a study of T cell responses to AZD1222 COVID-19 vaccine. Only in-frame clones appear in the TCRdb table, and some are missing; sequencing was by immunoSEQ multiplex PCR. This table holds around 130,000 clones, 88% found once. This sample comprised peripheral blood, obtained on day 0 of MenACWY control vaccination. Receptors were obtained from an adult in good health. Both conserved end residues are part of each CDR3. Fields, in order: CDR3 length, V gene, clone size, D gene, J gene, CDR3 DNA, CDR3 protein. A D gene is named only where the DNA matches it firmly. Clone size, where shown, is once, few, many, or a class for clones that have expanded.

>15|TRBV11-2|NA|NA|TRBJ2-6
TGTGCCAGCAGCTTACAGGGGACTGGGGCCAACGTCCTGACTTTC
CASSLQGTGANVLTF
>15|TRBV5-5|NA|NA|TRBJ1-1
TGTGCCAGCAGCTTGGGGGGTAGCCTAAGTCCTGAAGCTTTCTTT
CASSLGGSLSPEAFF
>14|TRBV5-1|NA|NA|TRBJ2-7
TGCGCCAGCAGCTCGGCTGGGCCCCCCTTCGAGCAGTACTTC
CASSSAGPPFEQYF
>15|TRBV4-1|NA|TRBD2|TRBJ2-7
TGCGCCAGCAGCCAAGAGACACTAGCGGGATCCGAGCAGTACTTC
CASSQETLAGSEQYF
>15|TRBV6-2/TRBV6-3|once|NA|TRBJ2-2
TGTGCCAGCAGTTCCCTTCAGGGGGGCACCGGGGAGCTGTTTTTT
CASSSLQGGTGELFF
>14|TRBV5-1|NA|NA|TRBJ1-1
TGCGCCAGCAGCTCCTCTGCGGCGGGCACTGAAGCTTTCTTT
CASSSSAAGTEAFF
>13|TRBV2|NA|NA|TRBJ2-7
TGTGCCAGCTTTGGGGGGATAACCTACGAGCAGTACTTC
CASFGGITYEQYF
>13|TRBV5-1|once|NA|TRBJ2-5
TGCGCCAGCAGCATTAGCGCCCAAGAGACCCAGTACTTC
CASSISAQETQYF
>13|TRBV3-1/TRBV3-2|NA|TRBD1|TRBJ2-7
TGTGCCAGCGGGACAGGAGCCAATTACGAGCAGTACTTC
CASGTGANYEQYF
>16|TRBV4-1|NA|TRBD1|TRBJ1-1
TGCGCCAGCAGCAAGCGACAGGGGGGGATGAACACTGAAGCTTTCTTT
CASSKRQGGMNTEAFF
>13|TRBV6-5|once|NA|TRBJ1-1
TGTGCCAGCAGTTACCCTGGGAACACTGAAGCTTTCTTT
CASSYPGNTEAFF
>12|TRBV2|NA|NA|TRBJ2-3
TGTGCCAGCAGTCGTGGCACAGATACGCAGTATTTT
CASSRGTDTQYF
>14|TRBV28|NA|NA|TRBJ2-7
TGTGCCAGCAGTCCCGTAACTCTATATCATTTGCAGTACTTC
CASSPVTLYHLQYF
>18|TRBV10-3|few|TRBD2|TRBJ2-1
TGTGCCATCATGGGCGGACTAGCGGGTTCTAGCTCCTACAATGAGCAGTTCTTC
CAIMGGLAGSSSYNEQFF
>14|TRBV28|NA|NA|TRBJ2-7
TGTGCCAGCAGTTTTGGGGGTACAACTTGGGAGCAGTACTTC
CASSFGGTTWEQYF
>14|TRBV19|NA|NA|TRBJ2-2
TGTGCCAGTAGTATAGGGGAGAGGACCGGGGAGCTGTTTTTT
CASSIGERTGELFF
>14|TRBV30|NA|NA|TRBJ2-2
TGTGCCTGGGCCCGGGACTGGGGGACCGGGGAGCTGTTTTTT
CAWARDWGTGELFF
>14|TRBV6-5|NA|TRBD1|TRBJ2-7
TGTGCCAGCAGTTACGGGACAGGGCACTACGAGCAGTACTTC
CASSYGTGHYEQYF
>14|TRBV7-9|few|NA|TRBJ1-5
TGTGCCAGCAGCTTAAGTCCTTCAGGTGGACCCCAGCATTTT
CASSLSPSGGPQHF
>14|TRBV9|NA|NA|TRBJ1-3
TGTGCCAGCAGCGTAGACGACAGGGGAAACACCATATATTTT
CASSVDDRGNTIYF
>10|TRBV29-1|once|NA|TRBJ2-1
TGCAGCGTGGCGACTCCGAAGCAGTTCTTC
CSVATPKQFF
>15|TRBV7-6|NA|TRBD1|TRBJ1-1
TGTGCCAGCAGCCCTAGGACAGGAGCCAACACTGAAGCTTTCTTT
CASSPRTGANTEAFF
>13|TRBV11-2|once|NA|TRBJ2-7
TGTGCCAGCAGCTTAGACCTTCCCTACGAGCAGTACTTC
CASSLDLPYEQYF
>15|TRBV7-2|once|TRBD1|TRBJ1-1
TGTGCCAGCAGTCAGACGCAGGGGGCAGTCACTGAAGCTTTCTTT
CASSQTQGAVTEAFF
>14|TRBV3-1/TRBV3-2|NA|NA|TRBJ2-7
TGTGCCAGCAGCCAAGCCGACAGTTCCTACGAGCAGTACTTC
CASSQADSSYEQYF
>13|TRBV9|once|NA|TRBJ1-6
TGTGCCAGCAGCGTAGGCGGCCAGTCACCCCTCCACTTT
CASSVGGQSPLHF
>13|TRBV27|NA|TRBD1|TRBJ2-7
TGTGCCAGCAATTTGGCAACAGGGGGCGAGCAGTACTTC
CASNLATGGEQYF
>14|TRBV18|NA|NA|TRBJ2-2
TGTGCCAGCTCACCGAACAAAGGCACCGGGGAGCTGTTTTTT
CASSPNKGTGELFF
>13|TRBV7-9|NA|TRBD1|TRBJ1-3
TGTGCCACCGACAGGGACCCTGGAAACACCATATATTTT
CATDRDPGNTIYF
>14|TRBV9|NA|NA|TRBJ1-1
TGTGCCAGCAGCGTAGAAGGGACAAACACTGAAGCTTTCTTT
CASSVEGTNTEAFF
>16|TRBV24-1|NA|NA|TRBJ2-1
TGTGCCACCTCCAGGACTCGATACTCGGAAGACAATGAGCAGTTCTTC
CATSRTRYSEDNEQFF
>17|TRBV19|NA|TRBD1|TRBJ1-1
TGTGCCAGTAGTAGAGACCGGGACAGGGGGGAAAACACTGAAGCTTTCTTT
CASSRDRDRGENTEAFF
>13|TRBV9|NA|NA|TRBJ1-2
TGTGCCAGCAGCGTTACAGGGAACTATGGCTACACCTTC
CASSVTGNYGYTF
>16|TRBV5-1|NA|NA|TRBJ2-2
TGCGCCAGCACCGAGAGTCTAGCCCCCAACACCGGGGAGCTGTTTTTT
CASTESLAPNTGELFF
>13|TRBV7-3|few|TRBD1|TRBJ2-7
TGTGCCAGCAGCCCGGGACAGGGATACGAGCAGTACTTC
CASSPGQGYEQYF